Given below is one T cell receptor (beta chain) in context. The target antigen is unknown. One junction end does not reproduce the germline sequence, and a read error may be involved. The data were obtained in a study of molecular identifiers for immune sequencing clone quantification. About the study: Replicates partitioned RNA from around 20,000 or 100,000 naive CD8 cells into five parts, sequencing four. General study points: Clones with over 20 RNA copies captured over 98% of effector molecules but under 1% of naive ones.

Naive CD8 libraries were made from around 18,000 to 910,000 sorted cells, and they used 10%, 30% or 50% RNA. Sorting defined naive CD8 T cells as CD8+CD4-CCR7+CD45RA+. TCRdb ran MiXCR on the PCR reads and lists one entry per CDR3 protein. The sample includes about 510,000 distinct CDR3 sequences, about 21% of them seen just once. The CDR3 is 14 amino acids. Germline CDR1 SNHLY, CDR2 FYNNEI. The gene calls are TRBV2 and TRBJ2-7; D is perhaps TRBD1 or TRBD2 (5 bases each). The sequenced sample was naive CD8+ T cells from blood, with Jurkat cell RNA spiked in. The sample's subset: FACS-sorted CD8+CD4-CCR7+CD45RA+ naive T cells. The receptor's source is a human donor in good health. Some libraries in this study had Jurkat cell RNA spiked in. CDR3 in DNA: TGTGCCGGCAGCCAAACCGGGGCAGGCTTCGAGCAGTACTTC. Amino acid sequence: CAGSQTGAGFEQYF. Together with reference TRBV2 and TRBJ2-7, the CDR3 gives the full variable domain: EPEVTQTPSHQVTQMGQEVILRCVPISNHLYFYWYRQILGQKVEFLVSFYNNEISEKSEIFDDQFSVERPDGSNFTLKIRSTKLEDSAMYFCAGSQTGAGFEQYFGPGTRLTVT.